A selection of T cell receptor beta chains follows, all from one sample in a study of blood T cells in healthy people across ages. TCRdb passed the 5' RACE reads through MiXCR, listing each CDR3 protein once. The sample contains 450,000 to 600,000 distinct CDR3 sequences, about 29% of which appear only once. These data are also associated with another study on T cells of mothers and their children.

Sequences were obtained from blood. Source of these receptors: a boy between 2 and 10 years old in good health. Each CDR3 is given with its conserved first and last residue. The order of the fields is J gene, D gene, clone size, V gene, CDR3 protein, CDR3 DNA. A D gene is named only where the DNA matches it firmly. Clone size appears in some rows only: once, few, many, or a class for an expanded clone.

j_call: TRBJ2-5; d_call: TRBD1; clone_size: few; v_call: TRBV5-1; cdr3_aa: CASSLGTAPFRETQYF; cdr3_nt: TGCGCCAGCAGCCTGGGGACAGCACCCTTCAGGGAGACCCAGTACTTC
j_call: TRBJ2-7; d_call: -; clone_size: once; v_call: TRBV20-1; cdr3_aa: CSARARQGGRGEQYF; cdr3_nt: TGCAGTGCTAGAGCCCGACAGGGAGGGCGTGGCGAGCAGTACTTC
j_call: TRBJ1-1; d_call: -; clone_size: -; v_call: TRBV10-3; cdr3_aa: CAISGSGRMNTEAFF; cdr3_nt: TGTGCCATCAGTGGATCGGGACGGATGAACACTGAAGCTTTCTTT
j_call: TRBJ1-2; d_call: TRBD1; clone_size: few; v_call: TRBV29-1; cdr3_aa: CSVERDRSGYTF; cdr3_nt: TGCAGCGTAGAACGGGACAGAAGTGGCTACACCTTC
j_call: TRBJ2-7; d_call: -; clone_size: few; v_call: TRBV18; cdr3_aa: CASSSTSNLNYEQYF; cdr3_nt: TGTGCCAGCTCATCGACAAGTAATTTAAACTACGAGCAGTACTTC
j_call: TRBJ2-7; d_call: -; clone_size: few; v_call: TRBV6-1; cdr3_aa: CASSEMVGSYEQYF; cdr3_nt: TGTGCCAGCAGTGAAATGGTGGGGAGCTACGAGCAGTACTTC
j_call: TRBJ2-7; d_call: TRBD2; clone_size: -; v_call: TRBV6-1; cdr3_aa: CASSEGGTGLAGGPFSYEQYF; cdr3_nt: TGTGCCAGCAGTGAAGGGGGGACGGGACTAGCGGGGGGGCCGTTCTCCTACGAGCAGTACTTC
j_call: TRBJ2-3; d_call: -; clone_size: -; v_call: TRBV7-2; cdr3_aa: CASSGSTGGRTDTQYF; cdr3_nt: TGTGCCAGCAGTGGATCTACGGGGGGCCGAACAGATACGCAGTATTTT
j_call: TRBJ2-5; d_call: TRBD2; clone_size: -; v_call: TRBV20-1; cdr3_aa: CSARDQTPRGAGLQETQYF; cdr3_nt: TGCAGTGCTAGAGATCAGACCCCAAGGGGAGCGGGGTTACAAGAGACCCAGTACTTC
j_call: TRBJ2-5; d_call: -; clone_size: few; v_call: TRBV12-3/TRBV12-4; cdr3_aa: CASSLATTSQETQYF; cdr3_nt: TGTGCCAGCAGTTTAGCTACGACTAGTCAAGAGACCCAGTACTTC
j_call: TRBJ2-7; d_call: -; clone_size: -; v_call: TRBV14; cdr3_aa: CASSQPRGSEQYF; cdr3_nt: TGTGCCAGCAGCCAACCCCGGGGAAGCGAGCAGTACTTC
j_call: TRBJ2-7; d_call: TRBD2; clone_size: -; v_call: TRBV12-3/TRBV12-4; cdr3_aa: CASSVYSGSSYEQYF; cdr3_nt: TGTGCCAGCAGTGTCTATAGCGGGAGTTCCTACGAGCAGTACTTC
j_call: TRBJ2-2; d_call: -; clone_size: few; v_call: TRBV10-3; cdr3_aa: CAISDGHTGELFF; cdr3_nt: TGTGCTATCTCTGACGGTCACACCGGGGAGCTGTTTTTT
j_call: TRBJ2-5; d_call: -; clone_size: -; v_call: TRBV19; cdr3_aa: CALGRQETQYF; cdr3_nt: TGTGCCCTCGGGCGTCAAGAGACCCAGTACTTC
j_call: TRBJ2-5; d_call: -; clone_size: -; v_call: TRBV4-2; cdr3_aa: CASSQDLGEETQYF; cdr3_nt: TGTGCCAGCAGCCAAGATTTAGGGGAAGAGACCCAGTACTTC
j_call: TRBJ2-2; d_call: -; clone_size: few; v_call: TRBV7-2; cdr3_aa: CASSLARTVNTGELFF; cdr3_nt: TGTGCCAGCAGCTTAGCTCGGACAGTGAACACCGGGGAGCTGTTTTTT
j_call: TRBJ2-5; d_call: -; clone_size: -; v_call: TRBV6-6; cdr3_aa: CASSSTEQGTQYF; cdr3_nt: TGTGCCAGCAGCTCGACTGAGCAGGGGACCCAGTACTTC
j_call: TRBJ2-1; d_call: TRBD2; clone_size: -; v_call: TRBV5-6; cdr3_aa: CASSLGGRASYNEQFF; cdr3_nt: TGTGCCAGCAGCTTGGGAGGGAGGGCCTCCTACAATGAGCAGTTCTTC
j_call: TRBJ2-5; d_call: -; clone_size: few; v_call: TRBV5-1; cdr3_aa: CASSLEILVGFEEETQYF; cdr3_nt: TGCGCCAGCAGCTTGGAAATCCTAGTTGGGTTTGAGGAGGAGACCCAGTACTTC
j_call: TRBJ2-2; d_call: -; clone_size: -; v_call: TRBV11-1; cdr3_aa: CASSLSLAGAPGELFF; cdr3_nt: TGTGCCAGCAGCTTAAGTCTGGCAGGGGCCCCCGGGGAGCTGTTTTTT
j_call: TRBJ1-3; d_call: -; clone_size: few; v_call: TRBV14; cdr3_aa: CASSPRIFGNTIYF; cdr3_nt: TGTGCCAGCAGTCCCAGGATCTTTGGAAACACCATATATTTT
j_call: TRBJ2-2; d_call: -; clone_size: few; v_call: TRBV7-6; cdr3_aa: CASARDPNTGELFF; cdr3_nt: TGTGCCAGCGCGCGGGACCCTAACACCGGGGAGCTGTTTTTT
j_call: TRBJ1-5; d_call: -; clone_size: few; v_call: TRBV5-1; cdr3_aa: CASSLAGLLSGPQHF; cdr3_nt: TGCGCCAGCAGCTTGGCGGGACTCCTTTCGGGGCCCCAGCATTTT
j_call: TRBJ1-2; d_call: -; clone_size: -; v_call: TRBV25-1; cdr3_aa: CASTPTGYNYGYTF; cdr3_nt: TGTGCCAGCACCCCGACAGGATACAACTATGGCTACACCTTC
j_call: TRBJ2-7; d_call: TRBD1; clone_size: -; v_call: TRBV27; cdr3_aa: CASSLSGGGEQYF; cdr3_nt: TGTGCCAGCAGTTTATCAGGGGGCGGCGAGCAGTACTTC
j_call: TRBJ2-3; d_call: -; clone_size: -; v_call: TRBV5-1; cdr3_aa: CASSLRQGTDTQYF; cdr3_nt: TGCGCCAGCAGCTTGCGACAGGGCACAGATACGCAGTATTTT
j_call: TRBJ1-2; d_call: TRBD1; clone_size: few; v_call: TRBV27; cdr3_aa: CASSPDRGLQGYTF; cdr3_nt: TGTGCCAGCAGCCCCGACAGGGGGCTACAAGGCTACACCTTC
j_call: TRBJ2-4; d_call: -; clone_size: few; v_call: TRBV20-1; cdr3_aa: CSAASLGRLAKNIQYF; cdr3_nt: TGCAGTGCTGCCTCTTTGGGGCGGCTAGCCAAAAACATTCAGTACTTC
j_call: TRBJ1-1; d_call: -; clone_size: -; v_call: TRBV12-3/TRBV12-4; cdr3_aa: CASSFKVGSPGTEAFF; cdr3_nt: TGTGCCAGCAGTTTTAAGGTAGGGTCTCCAGGCACTGAAGCTTTCTTT
j_call: TRBJ2-5; d_call: TRBD1; clone_size: -; v_call: TRBV5-1; cdr3_aa: CASVGTEETQYF; cdr3_nt: TGCGCCAGCGTAGGGACAGAAGAGACCCAGTACTTC
j_call: TRBJ1-3; d_call: -; clone_size: -; v_call: TRBV15; cdr3_aa: CATSREGSLSGNTIYF; cdr3_nt: TGTGCCACCAGCAGAGAGGGTTCCCTCTCTGGAAACACCATATATTTT
j_call: TRBJ2-3; d_call: -; clone_size: -; v_call: TRBV19; cdr3_aa: CASSRDKSTDTQYF; cdr3_nt: TGTGCCAGTAGCCGTGACAAAAGCACAGATACGCAGTATTTT
j_call: TRBJ2-1; d_call: TRBD2; clone_size: -; v_call: TRBV15; cdr3_aa: CATSRDHGGGEQFF; cdr3_nt: TGTGCCACCAGCAGAGATCATGGCGGGGGTGAGCAGTTCTTC
j_call: TRBJ2-5; d_call: -; clone_size: few; v_call: TRBV15; cdr3_aa: CATSRDTETVGLF; cdr3_nt: TGTGCCACCAGCAGAGATACAGAGACGGTAGGACTCTTC
j_call: TRBJ2-1; d_call: -; clone_size: -; v_call: TRBV6-5; cdr3_aa: CASSPQGGPNNEQFF; cdr3_nt: TGTGCCAGCAGTCCCCAGGGGGGGCCGAACAATGAGCAGTTCTTC
j_call: TRBJ2-5; d_call: TRBD2; clone_size: few; v_call: TRBV11-2; cdr3_aa: CASSSTSGRKGETQYF; cdr3_nt: TGTGCCAGCAGCTCCACTAGCGGGAGGAAGGGAGAGACCCAGTACTTC
j_call: TRBJ1-4; d_call: -; clone_size: few; v_call: TRBV20-1; cdr3_aa: CSASPGINEKLFF; cdr3_nt: TGCAGTGCTAGCCCGGGAATCAATGAAAAACTGTTTTTT
j_call: TRBJ2-3; d_call: TRBD2; clone_size: -; v_call: TRBV12-3/TRBV12-4; cdr3_aa: CASSGGPSGRATDTQYF; cdr3_nt: TGTGCCAGCAGTGGAGGCCCTAGCGGGAGGGCAACGGATACGCAGTATTTT
j_call: TRBJ2-7; d_call: TRBD1; clone_size: -; v_call: TRBV28; cdr3_aa: CASSWTGKQYF; cdr3_nt: TGTGCCAGCAGTTGGACAGGGAAGCAGTACTTC
j_call: TRBJ2-2; d_call: -; clone_size: few; v_call: TRBV7-9; cdr3_aa: CASRPRGRHGELFF; cdr3_nt: TGTGCCAGCAGACCCCGGGGGCGCCACGGGGAGCTGTTTTTT
j_call: TRBJ2-7; d_call: TRBD2; clone_size: few; v_call: TRBV25-1; cdr3_aa: CTSSELTSGSYEQYF; cdr3_nt: TGTACCAGCAGTGAATTGACTAGCGGGAGCTACGAGCAGTACTTC
j_call: TRBJ1-2; d_call: -; clone_size: few; v_call: TRBV5-1; cdr3_aa: CASSGGPFGYTF; cdr3_nt: TGCGCCAGCAGCGGGGGACCGTTCGGCTACACCTTC
j_call: TRBJ1-2; d_call: -; clone_size: -; v_call: TRBV12-3/TRBV12-4; cdr3_aa: CASNKDGTYGYTF; cdr3_nt: TGTGCCAGCAACAAAGACGGAACCTATGGCTACACCTTC
j_call: TRBJ1-1; d_call: -; clone_size: -; v_call: TRBV27; cdr3_aa: CASSNPGLNTEVFF; cdr3_nt: TGTGCCAGCAGTAATCCAGGGTTGAACACTGAAGTTTTCTTT
j_call: TRBJ1-5; d_call: TRBD1; clone_size: many; v_call: TRBV6-5; cdr3_aa: CASSSQGGNQPQHF; cdr3_nt: TGTGCCAGCAGCTCCCAGGGGGGCAATCAGCCCCAGCATTTT
j_call: TRBJ2-3; d_call: -; clone_size: -; v_call: TRBV10-3; cdr3_aa: CAINRVAASQDTQYF; cdr3_nt: TGTGCCATCAACCGGGTCGCTGCCTCACAGGATACGCAGTATTTT
j_call: TRBJ2-2; d_call: TRBD2; clone_size: few; v_call: TRBV7-2; cdr3_aa: CASSLALAGVSTGELFF; cdr3_nt: TGTGCCAGCAGCTTAGCGCTCGCGGGAGTGAGCACCGGGGAGCTGTTTTTT
j_call: TRBJ1-2; d_call: TRBD1; clone_size: few; v_call: TRBV29-1; cdr3_aa: CSVDRAYNYGYTF; cdr3_nt: TGCAGCGTAGACAGGGCATACAACTATGGCTACACCTTC
j_call: TRBJ2-7; d_call: TRBD1; clone_size: -; v_call: TRBV5-1; cdr3_aa: CASSFGLGQGGGEQYF; cdr3_nt: TGCGCCAGCAGCTTCGGCCTGGGACAGGGCGGTGGCGAGCAGTACTTC
j_call: TRBJ2-3; d_call: TRBD1; clone_size: -; v_call: TRBV29-1; cdr3_aa: CSVPGTGAPTDTQYF; cdr3_nt: TGCAGCGTCCCGGGCACAGGGGCCCCGACCGATACGCAGTATTTT